What follows describes a single T cell receptor (beta chain). Sequencing was performed with immunoSEQ multiplex PCR; in TCRdb, only in-frame clones are kept and a portion is missing. The data hold some 2.4 million clones, with approximately 93% observed a single time. These data are taken from a study of shared clonotypes between healthy human individuals. Germline V gives CDR1 SGHDN, CDR2 FVKESK. The CDR3 has 16 amino acids. V was clipped by 4 bases and J by 2 bases; unmatched bases: 9. The CD4+ fraction was divided into a CD45RA+ naive subset and a CD45RA-negative memory subset. The sample was naive CD4+ T cells from PBMCs. Specified subset: CD45RA+ positively selected. This sequence joins TRBV14 and TRBJ2-3, with 7 bases matching TRBD1. This receptor was identified in a man aged 18 to 29 in good health. Some clones in this sample may be carry-over from other donors' samples. The CDR3 sequence is CASSPGQAFATDTQYF. DNA of the CDR3: TGTGCCAGCAGCCCCGGACAGGCCTTCGCCACAGATACGCAGTATTTT.